A single sample gave rise to the 30 T cell receptor beta chains below, sequenced in a study of blood T cell repertoires in COVID-19. Profiled with immunoSEQ multiplex PCR; TCRdb holds only in-frame clones, not every one. Here the sample spans some 130,000 clones, around 89% being singletons. The sequencing sample was made of peripheral blood. These receptors came from a man in his 60s with COVID-19, enrolled during active disease.

The chain employs TRBV5-1 and TRBJ2-1, with D unresolved. The CDR3 extends over 13 amino acids. Germline V gives CDR1 SGHRS, CDR2 YFSETQ. V shed 1 base and J shed 4 bases, with 6 bases lying between them. This CDR3 is CASSLTRYNEQFF. Written as DNA, the CDR3 is TGCGCCAGCAGCTTGACCAGGTACAATGAGCAGTTCTTC.

The V and J genes are TRBV12-3 or TRBV12-4 and TRBJ2-5; the D gene is possibly TRBD1 (6 bases). Trimming pared 7 bases from V and 4 bases from J, leaving 13 bases between. CDR3 length: 13 amino acids. DNA for the CDR3: TGTGCCAGCACCAAACAGGGCGGAGAGACCCAGTACTTC. It translates to CASTKQGGETQYF.

This clone was counted between two and nine times. This chain uses TRBV4-3 with TRBJ1-6; D remains ambiguous. This CDR3 is 13 amino acids long. V shed 0 bases and J shed 8 bases, with 5 bases lying between them. Germline V gives CDR1 LGHNA, CDR2 YSLEER. CDR3 sequence: CASSQERDSPLHF. Written as DNA, the CDR3 is TGCGCCAGCAGCCAAGAACGGGATTCACCCCTCCACTTT.

The chain carries TRBV28 and TRBJ1-5, with 7 bases aligning to TRBD1. Germline CDR1 MDHEN, CDR2 SYDVKM. The CDR3 spans 14 residues. V lost 2 bases, J lost 6 bases, and 4 bases stayed unmatched. CDR3 bases: TGTGCCAGCAGTTTAACAGGGGCCGGTCAGCCCCAGCATTTT. Its translation is CASSLTGAGQPQHF.

This clone appeared once. V usage is TRBV5-4 and J usage is TRBJ1-2, with TRBD1 identical over 10 bases. The ends lost 4 bases at V and 5 bases at J; junction bases unmatched: 5. The CDR3 has 14 residues. Germline V gene data show CDR1 as SGHNT and CDR2 as YYREEE (reference sequence). CDR3 protein: CASSTGQGGYGYTF. The CDR3 DNA follows: TGTGCCAGCAGCACCGGACAGGGGGGGTATGGCTACACCTTC.

The chain uses TRBV30 and TRBJ1-6; D is uncertain. Germline lookup yields CDR1 GTSNPN and CDR2 SVGIG (reference sequence). The V end lost 7 bases, the J end lost 0 bases, and 10 bases lay between the germline ends. CDR3 size: 14 residues. CDR3 region: CALRVSSYNSPLHF. The CDR3 region has the DNA TGTGCCTTGAGGGTGAGCTCCTATAATTCACCCCTCCACTTT.

The chain recombines TRBV10-3 with TRBJ1-3; 7 positions match TRBD1. Germline V gene data show CDR1 as ENHRY and CDR2 as SYGVKD. This CDR3 is 15 amino acids long. Losses at the gene ends were 3 bases for V and 2 bases for J; bases not matched to a gene: 4. The CDR3 nucleotides are TGTGCCATCAGTGAAAAGGGGGCGACTGGAAACACCATATATTTT. Its translation is CAISEKGATGNTIYF.

V usage is TRBV6-6 and J usage is TRBJ1-6; 7 nucleotides align to TRBD1. The CDR3 is made up of 14 amino acids. CDR1 is MNHNY, CDR2 SVGAGI, per germline (reference sequence). The ends lost 8 bases at V and 9 bases at J; junction bases unmatched: 10. CDR3 nucleotides: TGTGCCAGCCATCTCAGGGGGAGAGGTTCACCCCTCCACTTT. As protein: CASHLRGRGSPLHF.

V gene TRBV28 combines with J gene TRBJ2-7; 7 nucleotides match TRBD2. V shed 3 bases, J shed 1 base, and the junction held 6 bases outside the gene matches. Germline V CDR1 and CDR2: MDHEN, SYDVKM. The CDR3 has 15 amino acids. The CDR3 here is CASSFAGVTSYEQYF. CDR3 nucleotides: TGTGCCAGCAGTTTTGCGGGGGTTACTTCCTACGAGCAGTACTTC.

The chain employs TRBV5-1 and TRBJ1-6; D gene unclear. V was clipped by 1 base and J by 4 bases, with 12 bases between them. CDR1 and CDR2 from the germline V gene are SGHRS and YFSETQ. This CDR3 is built from 16 residues. CDR3 region: CASSLPLTGYNSPLHF. DNA of the CDR3: TGCGCCAGCAGCTTGCCTCTTACGGGATATAATTCACCCCTCCACTTT.

The V and J genes are TRBV11-2 and TRBJ2-3; D is ambiguous. Between the trimmed V and J ends, which lost 4 bases and 4 bases, there was a span of 12 bases. The V gene's germline CDR1 is SGHAT and CDR2 FQNNGV. The CDR3 sequence is 14 residues long. The CDR3 reads CASSSGGHADTQYF. In DNA, the CDR3 is TGTGCCAGCAGCTCCGGTGGGCACGCAGATACGCAGTATTTT.

This chain connects TRBV7-2 to TRBJ2-1, with 7 bases that match TRBD1. V gave up 3 bases and J gave up 6 bases; unmatched junction bases: 5. The germline CDR1 and CDR2 sequences are SGHTA and FQGNSA. This CDR3 is 14 amino acids long. CDR3: CASSFRQGGNEQFF. For the CDR3, the DNA is TGTGCCAGCAGCTTCCGACAGGGTGGCAATGAGCAGTTCTTC.

The gene calls are TRBV6-6 and TRBJ2-7; maybe TRBD1 (5 bases). Germline V CDR1 and CDR2: MNHNY, SVGAGI (reference sequence). V lost 6 bases to trimming and J lost 0 bases, with 9 bases between them. This CDR3 has 13 amino acids. The CDR3 bases are TGTGCCAGCAGACGACAGAACTCCTACGAGCAGTACTTC. It is translated as CASRRQNSYEQYF.

This clone appeared a single time. This chain uses TRBV6-6 with TRBJ2-1, with 10 bases identical to TRBD2. Trimming removed 5 bases from V and 0 bases from J; junction bases left unmatched: 7. The germline gives CDR1 MNHNY, CDR2 SVGAGI (reference sequence). The CDR3 runs 17 residues. As DNA, the CDR3 is TGTGCCAGCAGTGGATCTAGCGGGGGCAGCTCCTACAATGAGCAGTTCTTC. Translated: CASSGSSGGSSYNEQFF.

In its sample, this clone was seen once. The chain links TRBV6-1 to TRBJ1-1, with D perhaps matching TRBD1 (5 bases). V was cut by 2 bases and J by 4 bases, with 14 bases left in between. Looked up from germline, CDR1 is MNHNS and CDR2 is SASEGT. This CDR3 region has 15 residues. CDR3 sequence: CASSEIYGGSTEAFF. DNA for the CDR3: TGTGCCAGCAGTGAAATTTATGGGGGGAGCACTGAAGCTTTCTTT.

V usage is TRBV6-2 or TRBV6-3 and J usage is TRBJ2-1; 10 bases map to TRBD1. Germline-derived CDR1 and CDR2 are MNHEY and SVGEGT. The CDR3 extends over 13 amino acids. The J segment lost 9 bases and the V segment lost 5 bases, leaving 4 bases of the junction unmatched. The CDR3 DNA reads TGTGCCAGCAGTCCCGGGACAGGGGCTGAGCAGTTCTTC. This translates into CASSPGTGAEQFF.

The chain couples TRBV19 to TRBJ2-1; 13 nucleotides align to TRBD2. From germline, CDR1 is LNHDA and CDR2 SQIVND (reference sequence). The junction had 6 bases not matched to a gene; V was cut back by 5 bases and J by 5 bases. The CDR3 loop spans 16 amino acids. The CDR3 region is CASSFGLAGVNNEQFF. For the CDR3, the DNA is TGTGCCAGTAGTTTTGGACTAGCGGGGGTGAACAATGAGCAGTTCTTC.

This sequence joins TRBV27 and TRBJ1-1; 10 positions agree with TRBD1. Germline-derived CDR1 and CDR2 are MNHEY and SMNVEV (reference sequence). With V trimmed by 7 bases and J by 1 base, 9 bases remained unmatched. This CDR3 contains 16 residues. Here the CDR3 reads CASNSDRGAANTEAFF. The DNA for the CDR3 is TGTGCCAGCAACTCGGACAGGGGGGCAGCGAACACTGAAGCTTTCTTT.

The J gene is TRBJ1-1, the V gene TRBV30; D is unresolved. CDR1 and CDR2 from the germline V gene are GTSNPN and SVGIG (reference sequence). Between the trimmed V and J ends, which lost 0 bases and 2 bases, there was a span of 13 bases. The CDR3 length is 15 residues. CDR3 sequence: CAWSVPRGGNTEAFF. The CDR3 nucleotides are TGTGCCTGGAGTGTACCCCGAGGCGGAAACACTGAAGCTTTCTTT.

This chain uses TRBV6-4 with TRBJ2-2, with 7 bases aligning to TRBD1. Germline CDR1 is MRHNA and CDR2 is SNTAGT. Unmatched junction bases numbered 4, after V lost 5 bases and J lost 4 bases. CDR3 length equals 14 residues. The DNA for the CDR3 is TGTGCCAGCAGTCACAGGGGTTTCACCGGGGAGCTGTTTTTT. This encodes CASSHRGFTGELFF.

This rearrangement joins TRBV6-5 to TRBJ1-6; the D is unclear. Germline CDR1 and CDR2: MNHEY and SVGAGI. The CDR3 totals 13 residues. V was trimmed by 0 bases and J by 7 bases, leaving 4 bases between them. The CDR3 spells CASSYSANSPLHF. DNA for the CDR3: TGTGCCAGCAGTTACTCTGCGAATTCACCCCTCCACTTT.

The CDR3: CASSLPGQVVTGELFF. CDR3 nucleotide sequence: TGCGCCAGCAGCTTGCCGGGACAGGTGGTTACCGGGGAGCTGTTTTTT. The rearrangement uses TRBV5-1 and TRBJ2-2, with 8 bases that match TRBD1. The CDR3 contains 16 residues. Germline trimming cut 1 base from V and 5 bases from J; bases unmatched to any gene: 7. Germline assignment: CDR1 SGHRS and CDR2 YFSETQ.

The chain carries TRBV7-9 and TRBJ1-5, with a weak D call TRBD1 (5 bases). Germline V gene data show CDR1 as SEHNR and CDR2 as FQNEAQ (reference sequence). The CDR3 length is 15 residues. The ends were cut back, 1 base at V and 6 bases at J, with 13 bases in the middle. This CDR3 is CASSLGGGSSQPQHF. CDR3 DNA: TGTGCCAGCAGCTTAGGGGGGGGTTCGAGTCAGCCCCAGCATTTT.

CDR3 in DNA: TGTGCCACCAAGACAGGGGGTAACACTGAAGCTTTCTTT. It specifies CATKTGGNTEAFF. J is TRBJ1-1 and V is TRBV19; TRBD1 agrees at 9 bases. Germline V CDR1 and CDR2: LNHDA, SQIVND (reference sequence). Losses at the gene ends were 10 bases for V and 2 bases for J; bases not matched to a gene: 5. CDR3 length: 13 residues.

The chain has TRBV19 and TRBJ1-5; a possible D gene is TRBD1 (5 bases). The germline CDR1 and CDR2 sequences are LNHDA and SQIVND (reference sequence). This CDR3 has 15 amino acids. Trimming left V 6 bases short and J 6 bases short, with 18 bases between. The CDR3 sequence: CASSKTTAWGQPQHF. In DNA, the CDR3 is TGTGCCAGTAGCAAAACGACAGCATGGGGTCAGCCCCAGCATTTT.

This clone was seen just once. The V and J genes are TRBV7-6 and TRBJ1-6, with a weak D call TRBD1 (5 bases). CDR3 size: 14 residues. Trimming stripped 4 bases from V and 8 bases from J, with 12 bases between. The germline CDR1 and CDR2 sequences are SGHVS and FNYEAQ. The CDR3 region is CASSSRVLDSPLHF. The CDR3 DNA follows: TGTGCCAGCAGCTCCAGGGTGCTGGATTCACCCCTCCACTTT.

The J gene is TRBJ1-1, the V gene TRBV28; TRBD1 is a possible D gene (6 bases). CDR1 MDHEN and CDR2 SYDVKM come from the germline V gene. The CDR3 spans 13 residues. V was clipped by 7 bases and J by 5 bases, with 14 bases between them. In nucleotides, the CDR3 is TGTGCCAGCACCCTGCGGGGGGCTACTGAAGCTTTCTTT. This codes for CASTLRGATEAFF. The variable domain in full, completed from reference TRBV28 and TRBJ1-1, reads DVKVTQSSRYLVKRTGEKVFLECVQDMDHENMFWYRQDPGLGLRLIYFSYDVKMKEKGDIPEGYSVSREKKERFSLILESASTNQTSMYLCASTLRGATEAFFGQGTRLTVV.

The genes are TRBV5-4 and TRBJ2-3; 7 nucleotides line up with TRBD2. The CDR3 is made up of 15 amino acids. V lost 0 bases and J lost 1; bases outside the gene matches: 2. The V gene's germline CDR1 is SGHNT and CDR2 YYREEE (reference sequence). CDR3 region: CASSLDAGGTDTQYF. The CDR3 DNA reads as TGTGCCAGCAGCTTGGATGCGGGGGGCACAGATACGCAGTATTTT. Combining the CDR3 with reference TRBV5-4 and TRBJ2-3 gives the whole variable domain ETGVTQSPTHLIKTRGQQVTLRCSSQSGHNTVSWYQQALGQGPQFIFQYYREEENGRGNFPPRFSGLQFPNYSSELNVNALELDDSALYLCASSLDAGGTDTQYFGPGTRLTVL.

The chain recombines TRBV12-3 or TRBV12-4 with TRBJ1-1; D is unclear. V lost 3 bases and J 4 bases, leaving 9 bases between the germline ends. The CDR3 has 13 residues. The CDR3 spells CASSLTQSTEAFF. Written as DNA, the CDR3 is TGTGCCAGCAGTTTGACTCAGAGCACTGAAGCTTTCTTT.

J is TRBJ1-6 and V is TRBV14; D remains ambiguous. The V and J ends lost 2 bases and 13 bases respectively, with 12 bases between them. Germline V gene data show CDR1 as SGHDN and CDR2 as FVKESK. The CDR3 runs to 13 residues. The CDR3: CASSQIRGSPLHF. The CDR3 DNA reads as TGTGCCAGCAGCCAAATACGCGGCTCTCCCCTCCACTTT.